This T cell receptor beta chain was captured by sequencing in a study of CD8 T cells in ankylosing spondylitis listed by TCRdb under 2017. In the study overall: To find TCR variants linked to disease, the study profiled T cell receptor beta repertoires in ankylosing spondylitis patients and healthy donors. The whole study cohort included 85 to 120 healthy donors and about two dozen ankylosing spondylitis patients. Peripheral blood samples were taken, and synovial fluid was additionally collected from ankylosing spondylitis patients. On the study overall, not on this receptor specifically: In peripheral blood, the disease-linked clones were found at relatively low frequencies and had a CD8+ phenotype. Some TCR beta motif variants had previously been reported in synovial fluid and blood of reactive arthritis patients, which suggested common disease-initiation mechanisms. A TCR beta motif of several highly homologous amino acid variants appeared characteristic of blood from ankylosing spondylitis patients. According to the report, matched synovial fluid samples from ankylosing spondylitis patients were significantly enriched for the disease-linked clones.

In the germline V gene (reference sequence), CDR1 corresponds to LNHNV and CDR2 to YYDKDF. The CDR3 runs 16 residues from the cysteine to the phenylalanine. The retained sequence is limited to the CDR3, 48 bases, with the frame set at the first base. Sequenced using an Illumina HiSeq 2500. TCR beta libraries were prepared by quantitative 5'-RACE with molecular barcodes. The original methods were these. A new computational method, built on a probabilistic model of VDJ rearrangement, was used to identify disease-linked TCR variants. TCRdb cleaned the public reads at Q25 with fastp, built clones with MiXCR and kept in-frame beta chains. Identical CDR3 protein sequences are pooled into one entry, listed with their most common genes and DNA. In this record, the V and J calls reflect TCRdb's handling and not the investigators' own analysis. For this sample there are a few hundred thousand distinct CDR3 sequences; 15% to 20% appear just once. More than 25% of the sample comes from the top ten.

As to this clonotype: Its antigen is not yet known. One end of the junction fails to match germline, which may point to a read error.

The receptor chain draws on TRBV15 and TRBJ2-1; 8 nucleotides in the junction match TRBD1. The material sequenced was blood, either unsorted or a sorted T cell fraction (not recorded which). The sequence came from a male donor with ankylosing spondylitis or in good health (not recorded which). The nucleotides read TGTGCCATCAGCGACAGGGGTAGTCCCTTCAACAATGAGCAGTTCTTC. Its protein is CAISDRGSPFNNEQFF.